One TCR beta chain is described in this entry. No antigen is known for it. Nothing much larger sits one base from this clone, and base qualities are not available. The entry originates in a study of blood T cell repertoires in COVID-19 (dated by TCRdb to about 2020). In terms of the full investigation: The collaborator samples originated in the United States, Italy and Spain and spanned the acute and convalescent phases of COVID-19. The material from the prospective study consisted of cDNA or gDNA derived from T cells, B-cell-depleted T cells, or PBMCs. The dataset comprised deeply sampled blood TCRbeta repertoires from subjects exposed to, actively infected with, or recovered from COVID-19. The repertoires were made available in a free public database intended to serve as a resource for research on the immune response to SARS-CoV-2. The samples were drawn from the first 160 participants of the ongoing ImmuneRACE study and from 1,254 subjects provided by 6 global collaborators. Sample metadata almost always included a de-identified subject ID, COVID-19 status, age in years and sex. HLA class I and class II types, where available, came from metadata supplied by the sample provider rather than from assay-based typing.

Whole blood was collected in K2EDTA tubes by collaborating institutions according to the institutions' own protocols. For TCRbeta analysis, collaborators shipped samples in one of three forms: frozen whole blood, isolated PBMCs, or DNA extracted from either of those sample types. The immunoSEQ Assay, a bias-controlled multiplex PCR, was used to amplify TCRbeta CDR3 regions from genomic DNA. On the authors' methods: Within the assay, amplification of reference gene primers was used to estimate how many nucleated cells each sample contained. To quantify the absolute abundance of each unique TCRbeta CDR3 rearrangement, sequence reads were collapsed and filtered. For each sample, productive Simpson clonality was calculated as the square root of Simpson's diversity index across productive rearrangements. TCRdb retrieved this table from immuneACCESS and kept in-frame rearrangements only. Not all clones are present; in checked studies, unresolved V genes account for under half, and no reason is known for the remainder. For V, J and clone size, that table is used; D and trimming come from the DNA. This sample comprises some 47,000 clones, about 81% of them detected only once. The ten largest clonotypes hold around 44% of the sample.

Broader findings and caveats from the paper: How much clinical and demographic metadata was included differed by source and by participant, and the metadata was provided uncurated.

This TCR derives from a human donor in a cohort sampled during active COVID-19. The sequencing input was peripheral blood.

The CDR3 reads CASSQGWGNEQFF. In nucleotides, the sequence is TGTGCCAGCAGCCAGGGGTGGGGGAATGAGCAGTTCTTC. The rearranged chain carries TRBV7-8 and TRBJ2-1; a weak D assignment points to TRBD1 (6 bases agree). The germline V gene supplies CDR1 SGHVS and CDR2 FQNEAQ. V sheds 5 bases and J sheds 7 bases, leaving 12 bases between their ends. Its CDR3 holds 13 amino acids, cysteine through phenylalanine. The kept DNA is CDR3 alone, 39 bases in frame from the first base.